This T cell receptor (beta chain) was captured by sequencing in a study of identical twins. MiXCR was run by TCRdb on the 5' RACE reads, yielding one entry per CDR3 protein. The sample carries some 1,600,000 distinct CDR3 sequences, roughly a third recorded once. In germline, CDR1 is SQVTM, CDR2 ANQGSEA. The CDR3 spans 15 residues. The V gene lost 5 bases and the J gene lost 2 bases, with 19 bases spanning the gap. The TCR comes from a newborn girl in good health. This chain connects TRBV29-1 to TRBJ2-7, with D possibly matching TRBD1 (6 bases). The sequencing input was cord blood. The CDR3 sequence: CSVKSLDSVTYEQYF. The CDR3 DNA follows: TGCAGCGTTAAATCGCTGGACAGCGTCACCTACGAGCAGTACTTC.